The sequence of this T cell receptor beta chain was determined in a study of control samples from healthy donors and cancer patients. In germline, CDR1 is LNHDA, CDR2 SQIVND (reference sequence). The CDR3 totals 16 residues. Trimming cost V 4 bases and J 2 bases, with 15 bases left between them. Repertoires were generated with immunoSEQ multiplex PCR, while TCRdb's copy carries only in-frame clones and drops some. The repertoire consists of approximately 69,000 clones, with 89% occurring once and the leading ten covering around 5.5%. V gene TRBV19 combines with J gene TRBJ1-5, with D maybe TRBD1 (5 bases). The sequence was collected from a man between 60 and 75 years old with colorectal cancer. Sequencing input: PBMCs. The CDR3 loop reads CASSSWGDRGNQPQHF. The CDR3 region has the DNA TGTGCCAGTAGTAGTTGGGGGGACCGAGGCAATCAGCCCCAGCATTTT.